This T cell receptor (beta chain) was recovered during a study of blood T cells in healthy people across ages. Turning to the study itself: With template switching, about one barcoded beta molecule was captured per two T cells.

This clonotype was found a few times. Its antigen is still unknown. Researchers isolated at least 7 million PBMCs per sample. The germline V gene has CDR1 SGHTA and CDR2 FQGTGA. CDR3 length: 13 amino acids. With a J-beta primer mix and a sample-barcoded 5' primer, a second PCR ran about 7 to 12 cycles. In TCRdb, the 5' RACE reads were re-called with MiXCR into one record per CDR3 protein. The sample has roughly 730,000 distinct CDR3 sequences; about 56% are singletons. Study-level points and caveats: More naive CD4+ cells and higher diversity marked long-lived donors relative to aged donors.

Sequencing was carried out using blood. The receptor's source is a man aged 35-49 years in good health. This chain uses TRBV7-3 with TRBJ2-7; D is ambiguous. The better agreement between TRBJ2-5 and the DNA end casts doubt on the J call. The CDR3 nucleotides are TGTGCCAGCAGCTTAAGATTTATGGAGACCCAGTACTTC. Translating gives CASSLRFMETQYF.